The clone carrying this T cell receptor (beta chain) was found many times. Its antigen is as yet unknown. Beta-chain TCR CDR3 regions were amplified from RNA transcripts. The library came from an HTBI-primed first-round RT-PCR and a second-round multiplex PCR. TCRdb recomputed calls from the multiplex PCR reads with MiXCR, one row per CDR3 protein. The sample carries about 370,000 distinct CDR3 sequences, about 16% recorded once. The CDR3 contains 12 residues. V was shortened by 5 bases and J by 7 bases, with 12 bases between the two germline ends. Germline lookup yields CDR1 MDHEN and CDR2 SYDVKM. These data come from a study of Graves' ophthalmopathy and Graves' hyperthyroidism. Study information: Untreated patients at initial diagnosis provided peripheral blood. Study conclusions and caveats: Blood was where most expanded thyroid clonotypes above 0.001 frequency also turned up. This model predicted ophthalmopathy progression (sensitivity 70% to 71%, specificity approximately 77%).

Clinicians made diagnoses from clinical symptoms, serum thyroxine, TRAb, thyroid ultrasound and orbital computed tomography. Sequencing was performed on peripheral blood. This TCR derives from a woman younger than 35 with Graves' ophthalmopathy. The chain links TRBV28 to TRBJ2-7; D ambiguous. This CDR3 is CASSLPVQEQYF. The CDR3 bases are TGTGCCAGCAGTCTTCCGGTACAGGAGCAGTACTTC.